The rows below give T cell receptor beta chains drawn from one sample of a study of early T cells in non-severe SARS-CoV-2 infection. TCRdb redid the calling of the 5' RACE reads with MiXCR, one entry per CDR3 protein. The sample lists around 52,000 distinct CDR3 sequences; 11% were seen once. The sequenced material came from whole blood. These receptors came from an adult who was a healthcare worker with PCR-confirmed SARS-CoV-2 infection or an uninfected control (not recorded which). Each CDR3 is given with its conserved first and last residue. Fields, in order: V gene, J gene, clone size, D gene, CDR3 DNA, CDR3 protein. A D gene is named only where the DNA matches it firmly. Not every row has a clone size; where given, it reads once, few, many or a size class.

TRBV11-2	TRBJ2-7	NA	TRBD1	TGTGCCAGCAGCTACGGGACAGGGGATACCTACGAGCAGTACTTC	CASSYGTGDTYEQYF
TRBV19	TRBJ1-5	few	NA	TGTGCCAGTAGTATACCTTCCGGGACACCGAATCAGCCCCAGCATTTT	CASSIPSGTPNQPQHF
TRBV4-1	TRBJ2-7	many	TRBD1	TGCGCCAGCAGCCAGCGGACAGGGGGCGCCGAGCAGTACTTC	CASSQRTGGAEQYF
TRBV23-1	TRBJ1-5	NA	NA	TGCGCCAGCAATGGGACCGGGGGCGCGGGAAGCAATCAGCCCCAGCATTTT	CASNGTGGAGSNQPQHF
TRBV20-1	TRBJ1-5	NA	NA	TGCAGCGGGGGGGAAGCCCAGCCCCAGCATTTT	CSGGEAQPQHF
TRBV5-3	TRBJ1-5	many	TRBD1	TGTGCCAGAAGCTTGTGGGACAGAAACCATCAGCCCCAGCATTTT	CARSLWDRNHQPQHF
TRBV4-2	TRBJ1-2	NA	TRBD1	TGTGCCAGCAGCCAAGTCGACAGGGGACGTGGCTACACCTTC	CASSQVDRGRGYTF
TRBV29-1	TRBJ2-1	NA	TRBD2	TGCAGCGTCCGGACTAGCGGGGGACGGGATGAGCAGTTCTTC	CSVRTSGGRDEQFF
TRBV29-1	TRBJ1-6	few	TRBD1	TGCAGCGTCCGACAGGGGGAATCACCCCTCCACTTT	CSVRQGESPLHF
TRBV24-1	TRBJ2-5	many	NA	TGTGCCACCAGTGAAGGATATGTCCTTTTTGGAACCCCTAACCAAGAGACCCAGTACTTC	CATSEGYVLFGTPNQETQYF
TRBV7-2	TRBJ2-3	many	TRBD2	TGTGCCAGCAGCTTAGCGGGAACGGGGGGGCGAGATACGCAGTATTTT	CASSLAGTGGRDTQYF
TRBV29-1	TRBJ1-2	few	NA	TGCAGCGCCGAGAGGACCGACTCCAGGGGTACCTTC	CSAERTDSRGTF
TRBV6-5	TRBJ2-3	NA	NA	TGTGCCAGCAGTTACCTACAGGGTCCTCTAGATACGCAGTATTTT	CASSYLQGPLDTQYF
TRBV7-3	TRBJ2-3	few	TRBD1	TGTGCCAGCAGCTCCCGGACAGGGGGCACAGATACGCAGTATTTT	CASSSRTGGTDTQYF
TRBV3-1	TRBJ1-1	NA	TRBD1	TGTGCCAGCAGCCCACAGGGGGCGGTGAACACTGAAGCTTTCTTT	CASSPQGAVNTEAFF
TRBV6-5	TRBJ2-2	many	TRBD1	TGTGCCAGCAGTCCTCCGGGACAGGGAGATTTTTGGACCGGGGAGCTGTTTTTT	CASSPPGQGDFWTGELFF
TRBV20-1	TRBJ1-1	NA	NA	TGCAGTGCTAGAGAATACAGGAACACTGAAGCTTTCTTT	CSAREYRNTEAFF
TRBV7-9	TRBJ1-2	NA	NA	TGTGCCAGCAGCTTAGGGCCACAGACCTATGGCTACACCTTC	CASSLGPQTYGYTF
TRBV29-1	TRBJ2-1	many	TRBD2	TGCAGCACTCCTTTAGGACTAGCGGGAGGTTCTGAGCAGTTCTTC	CSTPLGLAGGSEQFF
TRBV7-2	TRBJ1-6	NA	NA	TGTGCCAGCAGCTTAGATCTGGGGGTTAATTCACCCCTCCACTTT	CASSLDLGVNSPLHF
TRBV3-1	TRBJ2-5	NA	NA	TGTGCCAGCAGCCAAATCATCCAAGAGACCCAGTACTTC	CASSQIIQETQYF